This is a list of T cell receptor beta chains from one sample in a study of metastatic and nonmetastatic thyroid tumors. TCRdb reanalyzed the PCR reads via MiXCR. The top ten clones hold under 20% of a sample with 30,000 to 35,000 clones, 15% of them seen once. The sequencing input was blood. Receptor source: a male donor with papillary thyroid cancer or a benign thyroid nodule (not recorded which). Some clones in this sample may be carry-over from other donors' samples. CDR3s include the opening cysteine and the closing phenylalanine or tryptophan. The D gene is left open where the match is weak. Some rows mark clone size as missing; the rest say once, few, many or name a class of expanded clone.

CDR3 protein: CASSVGRLAGGWSPQETQYF
J gene: TRBJ2-5
clone size: NA
V gene: TRBV9
D gene: TRBD2

CDR3 protein: CASNDGTSASYEQYF
J gene: TRBJ2-7
clone size: NA
V gene: TRBV27
D gene: TRBD2

CDR3 protein: CASSQGTSGAYEQYF
J gene: TRBJ2-7
clone size: medium-sized
V gene: TRBV12-3/TRBV12-4
D gene: TRBD2

CDR3 protein: CASSFSLPWDEQYF
J gene: TRBJ2-7
clone size: many
V gene: TRBV12-3/TRBV12-4
D gene: NA

CDR3 protein: CASSYIGGAGELFF
J gene: TRBJ2-2
clone size: many
V gene: TRBV6-2/TRBV6-3
D gene: NA

CDR3 protein: CASRNREGDTQYF
J gene: TRBJ2-3
clone size: many
V gene: TRBV10-1
D gene: NA

CDR3 protein: CASSPAVHQPQHF
J gene: TRBJ1-5
clone size: many
V gene: TRBV27
D gene: NA

CDR3 protein: CASTLTGGSSYEQYF
J gene: TRBJ2-7
clone size: many
V gene: TRBV6-2/TRBV6-3
D gene: TRBD1

CDR3 protein: CASSRGTDASPLHF
J gene: TRBJ1-6
clone size: many
V gene: TRBV25-1
D gene: TRBD1

CDR3 protein: CASSLTLSTDTQYF
J gene: TRBJ2-3
clone size: once
V gene: TRBV5-1
D gene: NA

CDR3 protein: CASSSPGSPLHF
J gene: TRBJ1-6
clone size: many
V gene: TRBV11-2
D gene: NA

CDR3 protein: CASSPTRDTEAFF
J gene: TRBJ1-1
clone size: medium-sized
V gene: TRBV12-3/TRBV12-4
D gene: NA

CDR3 protein: CASRFERVDYGYTF
J gene: TRBJ1-2
clone size: few
V gene: TRBV6-1
D gene: NA

CDR3 protein: CASSLVSAAGELFF
J gene: TRBJ2-2
clone size: few
V gene: TRBV5-6
D gene: NA

CDR3 protein: CASSPRQSTEAFF
J gene: TRBJ1-1
clone size: many
V gene: TRBV7-9
D gene: NA

CDR3 protein: CASTGAQYVEQYF
J gene: TRBJ2-7
clone size: few
V gene: TRBV6-1
D gene: NA

CDR3 protein: CASSSRHSTNEQFF
J gene: TRBJ2-1
clone size: NA
V gene: TRBV7-7
D gene: NA

CDR3 protein: CASNIVDNEQFF
J gene: TRBJ2-1
clone size: medium-sized
V gene: TRBV6-2/TRBV6-3
D gene: NA

CDR3 protein: CASSLGGLDSPLHF
J gene: TRBJ1-6
clone size: few
V gene: TRBV27
D gene: NA

CDR3 protein: CASSGGADYGYTF
J gene: TRBJ1-2
clone size: many
V gene: TRBV5-4
D gene: NA

CDR3 protein: CASSQAETAFNQPQHF
J gene: TRBJ1-5
clone size: many
V gene: TRBV4-1
D gene: NA

CDR3 protein: CSAQRIGTGNGETQYF
J gene: TRBJ2-5
clone size: many
V gene: TRBV20-1
D gene: TRBD1

CDR3 protein: CASSYSRAGTASYEQYF
J gene: TRBJ2-7
clone size: medium-sized
V gene: TRBV6-6
D gene: TRBD1

CDR3 protein: CASSLEQDYGYTF
J gene: TRBJ1-2
clone size: many
V gene: TRBV5-1
D gene: NA

CDR3 protein: CASKERSGPTFAQYF
J gene: TRBJ2-3
clone size: many
V gene: TRBV6-1
D gene: NA

CDR3 protein: CASTLTGMNTEAFF
J gene: TRBJ1-1
clone size: many
V gene: TRBV12-3/TRBV12-4
D gene: TRBD1

CDR3 protein: CASSSRDNNSPLHF
J gene: TRBJ1-6
clone size: many
V gene: TRBV9
D gene: NA

CDR3 protein: CASSEIGTESYEQYF
J gene: TRBJ2-7
clone size: few
V gene: TRBV6-1
D gene: TRBD1

CDR3 protein: CASRDFLGTSTDTQYF
J gene: TRBJ2-3
clone size: many
V gene: TRBV28
D gene: NA

CDR3 protein: CASSEAGGNQPQHF
J gene: TRBJ1-5
clone size: many
V gene: TRBV6-1
D gene: NA

CDR3 protein: CASSLDGSRATNTGELFF
J gene: TRBJ2-2
clone size: many
V gene: TRBV11-2
D gene: NA

CDR3 protein: CSAREGLQVSEKFF
J gene: TRBJ2-1
clone size: NA
V gene: TRBV20-1
D gene: NA

CDR3 protein: CSVKLSSTEAFF
J gene: TRBJ1-1
clone size: many
V gene: TRBV29-1
D gene: NA

CDR3 protein: CASAGAGGGETQYF
J gene: TRBJ2-5
clone size: many
V gene: TRBV7-2
D gene: TRBD2

CDR3 protein: CASSLDRTSYNEQFF
J gene: TRBJ2-1
clone size: many
V gene: TRBV11-2
D gene: NA

CDR3 protein: CSAREDLRGETQYF
J gene: TRBJ2-5
clone size: many
V gene: TRBV20-1
D gene: NA

CDR3 protein: CASGPDRQETQYF
J gene: TRBJ2-5
clone size: many
V gene: TRBV12-5
D gene: NA

CDR3 protein: CASSKREGGETQYF
J gene: TRBJ2-5
clone size: many
V gene: TRBV7-2
D gene: TRBD2

CDR3 protein: CASSEAGGQDYGYTF
J gene: TRBJ1-2
clone size: medium-sized
V gene: TRBV6-1
D gene: TRBD1

CDR3 protein: CSARWGLDEQYF
J gene: TRBJ2-7
clone size: many
V gene: TRBV20-1
D gene: NA

CDR3 protein: CASTTNRGEKLFF
J gene: TRBJ1-4
clone size: NA
V gene: TRBV28
D gene: TRBD1

CDR3 protein: CASSGSWTPSYGYTF
J gene: TRBJ1-2
clone size: NA
V gene: TRBV6-1
D gene: NA

CDR3 protein: CASSPIAGPYNEQFF
J gene: TRBJ2-1
clone size: many
V gene: TRBV7-3
D gene: TRBD2

CDR3 protein: CAISEAGETQYF
J gene: TRBJ2-5
clone size: many
V gene: TRBV10-3
D gene: NA

CDR3 protein: CASSQDRQGGTDTQYF
J gene: TRBJ2-3
clone size: many
V gene: TRBV3-1
D gene: TRBD1

CDR3 protein: CATSREKTVIYGYTF
J gene: TRBJ1-2
clone size: NA
V gene: TRBV15
D gene: NA

CDR3 protein: CASSYPAGVQETKYF
J gene: TRBJ2-5
clone size: NA
V gene: TRBV5-1
D gene: TRBD2

CDR3 protein: CARGTIYEQYF
J gene: TRBJ2-7
clone size: many
V gene: TRBV2
D gene: TRBD2

CDR3 protein: CASSSFREKLFF
J gene: TRBJ1-4
clone size: many
V gene: TRBV25-1
D gene: NA

CDR3 protein: CASSLRGGESSYGYTF
J gene: TRBJ1-2
clone size: many
V gene: TRBV3-1
D gene: TRBD1

CDR3 protein: CASSLSLTGSTDTQYF
J gene: TRBJ2-3
clone size: many
V gene: TRBV27
D gene: TRBD1

CDR3 protein: CANSREHQGDYEQYF
J gene: TRBJ2-7
clone size: NA
V gene: TRBV15
D gene: TRBD1

CDR3 protein: CASSQERSYGYTF
J gene: TRBJ1-2
clone size: NA
V gene: TRBV13
D gene: NA

CDR3 protein: CASSQNLGGHHGYTF
J gene: TRBJ1-2
clone size: many
V gene: TRBV3-1
D gene: NA

CDR3 protein: CASSQLAGGPGSYNEQFF
J gene: TRBJ2-1
clone size: NA
V gene: TRBV5-6
D gene: TRBD2

CDR3 protein: CAWSALGGIRETQYF
J gene: TRBJ2-5
clone size: many
V gene: TRBV30
D gene: NA

CDR3 protein: CSARDNRRGSSPLHF
J gene: TRBJ1-6
clone size: many
V gene: TRBV20-1
D gene: NA

CDR3 protein: CASKSDRGGNEQFF
J gene: TRBJ2-1
clone size: many
V gene: TRBV6-1
D gene: TRBD1

CDR3 protein: CASRREAGYGAFF
J gene: TRBJ1-1
clone size: many
V gene: TRBV10-2
D gene: NA